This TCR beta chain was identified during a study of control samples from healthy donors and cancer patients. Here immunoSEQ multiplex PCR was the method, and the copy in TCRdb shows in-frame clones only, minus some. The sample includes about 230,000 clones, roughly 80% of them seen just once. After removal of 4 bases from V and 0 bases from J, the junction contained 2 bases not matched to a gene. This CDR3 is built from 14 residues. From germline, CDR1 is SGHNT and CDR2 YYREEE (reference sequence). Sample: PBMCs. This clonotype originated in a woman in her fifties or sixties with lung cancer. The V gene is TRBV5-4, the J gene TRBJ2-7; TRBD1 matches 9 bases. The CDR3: CASSRDRASYEQYF. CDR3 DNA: TGTGCCAGCAGCCGGGACAGGGCCTCCTACGAGCAGTACTTC. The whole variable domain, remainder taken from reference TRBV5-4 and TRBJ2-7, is ETGVTQSPTHLIKTRGQQVTLRCSSQSGHNTVSWYQQALGQGPQFIFQYYREEENGRGNFPPRFSGLQFPNYSSELNVNALELDDSALYLCASSRDRASYEQYFGPGTRLTVT.